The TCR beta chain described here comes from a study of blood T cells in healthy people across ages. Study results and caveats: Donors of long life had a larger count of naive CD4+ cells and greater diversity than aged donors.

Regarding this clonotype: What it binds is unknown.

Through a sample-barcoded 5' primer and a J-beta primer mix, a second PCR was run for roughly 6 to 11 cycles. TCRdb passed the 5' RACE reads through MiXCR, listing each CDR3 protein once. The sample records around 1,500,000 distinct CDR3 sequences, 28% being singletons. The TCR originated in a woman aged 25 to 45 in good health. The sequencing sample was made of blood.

The CDR3 is CASSFAGAGMPDTQYF. The CDR3 nucleotides are TGCGCCAGCAGCTTTGCGGGGGCTGGGATGCCAGATACGCAGTATTTT. The chain carries TRBV5-1 and TRBJ2-3, with D maybe TRBD2 (7 bases). V shed 2 bases and J shed 4 bases, with 17 bases lying between them. The CDR3 sequence is 16 residues long. Germline-derived CDR1 and CDR2 are SGHRS and YFSETQ.